Listed below are T cell receptor beta chains from one sample, sequenced in a study of molecular identifiers for immune sequencing clone quantification. A single record per CDR3 protein comes from TCRdb applying MiXCR to the PCR reads. Seen here are 300,000 to 400,000 distinct CDR3 sequences, roughly 23% observed once, and the top ten hold roughly 0.7%. Sequencing was done on a sample of naive CD8+ T cells from blood, with Jurkat cell RNA spiked in. Source of these receptors: a human donor in good health. Some libraries in this study had Jurkat cell RNA spiked in. The CDR3 runs from the conserved cysteine through the conserved F or W. The D gene is left open where the match is weak. Some rows have no size entry. The others give once, few or many, or a class for an expanded clone.

J: TRBJ1-1
V: TRBV6-5
D: TRBD1
size: .
DNA: TGTGCCAGCAGTTACGCCCTAGACAGGGGGTTGAACACTGAAGCTTTCTTT
CDR3: CASSYALDRGLNTEAFF

J: TRBJ1-1
V: TRBV9
D: .
size: many
DNA: TGTGCCAGCAGCGTAGATCAGCTGAACACTGAAGCTTTCTTT
CDR3: CASSVDQLNTEAFF

J: TRBJ2-1
V: TRBV4-1
D: .
size: few
DNA: TGCGCCAGCAGCCAAGAAGGCAGGACTGCCAATGAGCAGTTCTTC
CDR3: CASSQEGRTANEQFF

J: TRBJ1-2
V: TRBV29-1
D: .
size: many
DNA: TGCAGCGTTGTCGCAGGGGATTTACCTTATGGCTACACCTTC
CDR3: CSVVAGDLPYGYTF

J: TRBJ2-7
V: TRBV5-4
D: .
size: .
DNA: TGTGCCAGCAGCTTGGCTACCGACATCTTGAGCGAGCAGTACTTC
CDR3: CASSLATDILSEQYF

J: TRBJ1-1
V: TRBV29-1
D: .
size: few
DNA: TGCAGCGTCGTTACATTGAACACTGAAGCTTTCTTT
CDR3: CSVVTLNTEAFF

J: TRBJ1-6
V: TRBV12-3/TRBV12-4
D: .
size: .
DNA: TGTGCCAGCAGTATGGACGGAGGCGATTCACCCCTCCACTTT
CDR3: CASSMDGGDSPLHF

J: TRBJ2-7
V: TRBV6-5
D: .
size: many
DNA: TGTGCCAGCAGTTACTCCGGGTATCGATACGAGCAGTACTTC
CDR3: CASSYSGYRYEQYF

J: TRBJ2-7
V: TRBV6-1
D: TRBD1
size: .
DNA: TGTGCCAGCAGTTCTGGACAGGGGTGGGAGCAGTACTTC
CDR3: CASSSGQGWEQYF

J: TRBJ2-1
V: TRBV25-1
D: .
size: .
DNA: TGTGCCAGCAGTGAAGGGGGACCATTTGAGCAGCTCTTC
CDR3: CASSEGGPFEQLF

J: TRBJ2-7
V: TRBV7-9
D: .
size: .
DNA: TGTGCCAGCACCGACTATTCCTCCTACGAGCAGTACTTC
CDR3: CASTDYSSYEQYF

J: TRBJ2-3
V: TRBV11-2
D: TRBD2
size: many
DNA: TGTGCCAGCAGCTCTAGCGGACGCAGCACAGATACGCAGTATTTT
CDR3: CASSSSGRSTDTQYF

J: TRBJ2-3
V: TRBV7-8
D: .
size: many
DNA: TGTGCCAGCAGCGCGGGGACAGCCCCCCGCACAGATACGCAGTATTTT
CDR3: CASSAGTAPRTDTQYF

J: TRBJ1-1
V: TRBV27
D: .
size: .
DNA: TGTGCCAGCAGTCTCGAGTGGGGGAACAAGAACACTGAAGCTTTCTTT
CDR3: CASSLEWGNKNTEAFF

J: TRBJ2-3
V: TRBV2
D: TRBD2
size: few
DNA: TGTGCCAGCAGAGGACTAGCCTTGTCGCAGTATTTT
CDR3: CASRGLALSQYF

J: TRBJ2-3
V: TRBV24-1
D: .
size: .
DNA: TGTGCCACCAGTGATCATCTAATGATCTCAGATACGCAGTATTTT
CDR3: CATSDHLMISDTQYF

J: TRBJ2-6
V: TRBV4-3
D: .
size: .
DNA: TGCGCCAGCAGCCAAGATGCGGGGACAAGGGCCGTCGTCCTGACTTTC
CDR3: CASSQDAGTRAVVLTF

J: TRBJ2-1
V: TRBV7-9
D: .
size: many
DNA: TGTGCCAGCAGCTTAGCGCTGAGTTCCTACAATGAGCAGTTCTTC
CDR3: CASSLALSSYNEQFF

J: TRBJ1-1
V: TRBV6-2/TRBV6-3
D: .
size: .
DNA: TGTGCCCGCAGTTACTCCGCCGTTGCCGCTTTCTTT
CDR3: CARSYSAVAAFF

J: TRBJ2-1
V: TRBV19
D: TRBD2
size: .
DNA: TGTGCCAGTAGTAAAACTAGCGGGGGCTACAATGAGCAGTTCTTC
CDR3: CASSKTSGGYNEQFF

J: TRBJ2-7
V: TRBV4-2
D: .
size: .
DNA: TGTGCCAGCAGTACTGGGGGGGCGAAGGAACAGTACTTC
CDR3: CASSTGGAKEQYF

J: TRBJ1-1
V: TRBV15
D: .
size: many
DNA: TGTGCCACCAGCAGACCCGGGGCAGAAAACACTGAAGCTTTCTTT
CDR3: CATSRPGAENTEAFF

J: TRBJ1-5
V: TRBV13
D: TRBD1
size: many
DNA: TGTGCCAGCAGCTCCAGGGGGTCCAATCAGCCCCAGCATTTT
CDR3: CASSSRGSNQPQHF

J: TRBJ1-4
V: TRBV5-6
D: .
size: many
DNA: TGTGCCAGCAGTTCCGACTGGGGGGCTAATGAAAAACTGTTTTTT
CDR3: CASSSDWGANEKLFF

J: TRBJ2-7
V: TRBV7-9
D: .
size: few
DNA: TGTGCCAGCAGCTTTGATAGGCGGTTCTCCTACGAGCAGTACTTC
CDR3: CASSFDRRFSYEQYF

J: TRBJ2-3
V: TRBV30
D: .
size: few
DNA: TGTGCCGGACTGGAGTCGAGCGGGACAGATACGCAGTATTTT
CDR3: CAGLESSGTDTQYF

J: TRBJ2-3
V: TRBV4-1
D: TRBD1
size: .
DNA: TGCGCCAGCAGCCCCGGACAGGGGCACACAGATACGCAGTATTTT
CDR3: CASSPGQGHTDTQYF

J: TRBJ1-5
V: TRBV28
D: .
size: many
DNA: TGTGCCAGCAAAATGACAGCCCTTAATCAGCCCCAGCATTTT
CDR3: CASKMTALNQPQHF

J: TRBJ1-5
V: TRBV19
D: .
size: .
DNA: TGTGCCAGTAGTACCTGGGACGGATCTTATAGCAATCAGCCCCAGCATTTT
CDR3: CASSTWDGSYSNQPQHF

J: TRBJ1-4
V: TRBV6-6
D: .
size: many
DNA: TGTGCCAGCAGTTACAATTGGGAGGTTGGTAATGAAAAACTGTTTTTT
CDR3: CASSYNWEVGNEKLFF